These 25 T cell receptor beta chains share one sample of origin, sequenced in a study of cytomegalovirus exposure and HLA in healthy donors. The PCR employed 60 Vbeta primers together with 13 Jbeta primers. Assay: immunoSEQ multiplex PCR; the TCRdb copy retains only in-frame clones and omits some. The data contain more than 150,000 clones, more than 80% of them seen just once; the ten biggest clones take up approximately 2.9%. The material sequenced was PBMCs. The receptors originated from a woman in her fifties or sixties in good health and CMV-seropositive.

The chain recombines TRBV10-3 with TRBJ1-2, with 7 bases identical to TRBD1. The germline CDR1 and CDR2 sequences are ENHRY and SYGVKD. This CDR3 comprises 15 residues. Unmatched junction bases numbered 12, after V lost 6 bases and J lost 5 bases. CDR3 sequence: CAIRNFGTAQYGYTF. For the CDR3, the DNA is TGTGCCATCAGGAACTTTGGGACAGCGCAATATGGCTACACCTTC.

This chain uses TRBV19 with TRBJ2-2; TRBD1 aligns across 8 bases. Germline V CDR1 and CDR2: LNHDA, SQIVND (reference sequence). V trimming: 4 bases; J trimming: 3 bases; junction bases outside the gene matches: 1. The CDR3 contains 14 residues. The DNA for the CDR3 is TGTGCCAGTAGTACGGACAGGGACACCGGGGAGCTGTTTTTT. It is translated as CASSTDRDTGELFF.

The V gene is TRBV5-8, the J gene TRBJ2-5; D not certain. CDR1 and CDR2 (germline): SGHTS, YDEGEE. The V end lost 0 bases, the J end lost 5 bases, and 5 bases lay between the germline ends. CDR3 length equals 12 residues. DNA for the CDR3: TGTGCCAGCAGCTTGGCCCGGGAGACCCAGTACTTC. Protein: CASSLARETQYF.

This clone was seen just once. The rearrangement links TRBV15 to TRBJ2-7; 10 bases are a match to TRBD1. The CDR3 contains 15 residues. The V gene end was trimmed by 8 bases and the J gene end by 7 bases; junction bases not matched to a gene: 14. Looked up from germline, CDR1 is LNHNV and CDR2 is YYDKDF (reference sequence). This CDR3 is CATSPRGQGSREQYF. The CDR3 region has the DNA TGTGCCACCTCCCCTCGGGGACAGGGGTCTCGGGAGCAGTACTTC.

The CDR3 spells CASSPQGRGPYNEQFF. The CDR3 DNA is TGTGCCAGCAGCCCCCAGGGGCGGGGGCCGTACAATGAGCAGTTCTTC. This chain uses TRBV7-3 with TRBJ2-1; TRBD2 is a possible D gene (7 bases). The V end lost 5 bases, the J end lost 4 bases, and 18 bases lay between the germline ends. The germline gives CDR1 SGHTA, CDR2 FQGTGA. This CDR3 is built from 16 residues.

The chain uses TRBV28 and TRBJ1-2; no firm D call. The CDR3 has 12 amino acids. Trimming took off 3 bases at V and 6 bases at J, with 8 bases between the two ends. Germline assignment: CDR1 MDHEN and CDR2 SYDVKM. This CDR3 reads CASSFGAHGYTF. The CDR3 nucleotides read TGTGCCAGCAGTTTTGGAGCACATGGCTACACCTTC.

The table lists this clone with a count of one. CDR3 DNA: TGTGCCTGGAGTTCTGGGAGGGCGAATCAGCCCCAGCATTTT. This translates into CAWSSGRANQPQHF. The chain links TRBV30 to TRBJ1-5; no clear D gene. The germline V and J ends were trimmed by 2 bases and 4 bases, with 12 bases remaining between them. The CDR3 loop spans 14 amino acids. Germline V gene lookup returns CDR1 GTSNPN and CDR2 SVGIG (reference sequence).

The chain combines TRBV12-5 with TRBJ1-2, with TRBD1 identical over 8 bases. Germline assignment: CDR1 LGHNT and CDR2 FRNRAP. The V segment lost 0 bases and the J segment 6 bases; nucleotides outside the gene matches: 3. CDR3 length equals 14 residues. CDR3 sequence reads: CASGLVQGADGYTF. The CDR3 nucleotides read TGTGCTAGTGGTTTGGTCCAGGGGGCGGATGGCTACACCTTC.

The rearrangement links TRBV28 to TRBJ2-2; weak D call: TRBD1 (5 bases). This CDR3 contains 14 residues. CDR1 and CDR2 from the germline V gene are MDHEN and SYDVKM. Trimming left V 1 base short and J 7 bases short, with 10 bases between. CDR3 sequence reads: CASSLSQGHGELFF. The CDR3 nucleotides are TGTGCCAGCAGTTTATCTCAGGGTCACGGGGAGCTGTTTTTT. Together with reference TRBV28 and TRBJ2-2, the CDR3 gives the full variable domain: DVKVTQSSRYLVKRTGEKVFLECVQDMDHENMFWYRQDPGLGLRLIYFSYDVKMKEKGDIPEGYSVSREKKERFSLILESASTNQTSMYLCASSLSQGHGELFFGEGSRLTVL.

V usage is TRBV6-5 and J usage is TRBJ2-7, with D possibly TRBD1 on 6 matching bases. The V gene's germline CDR1 is MNHEY and CDR2 SVGAGI. V was pared by 7 bases and J by 4 bases, with 14 bases between. This CDR3 comprises 13 residues. As DNA, the CDR3 is TGTGCCAGCACCAACCTCGGACAGTACGAGCAGTACTTC. This sequence encodes CASTNLGQYEQYF.

Comment on this clone: The junction and the germline gene differ at one end; a read error may be behind it. The chain uses TRBV18 and TRBJ2-7; D is unclear. The V gene's germline CDR1 is KGHSH and CDR2 LQKENI. The CDR3 spans 11 residues. Here the CDR3 DNA reads TGTGCCACCTCATCTAGTGGCGAGCAGTACTTC. This codes for CATSSSGEQYF. The variable domain in full, with the rest retrieved from reference TRBV18 and TRBJ2-7, is NAGVMQNPRHLVRRRGQEARLRCSPMKGHSHVYWYRQLPEEGLKFMVYLQKENIIDESGMPKERFSAEFPKEGPSILRIQQVVRGDSAAYFCATSSSGEQYFGPGTRLTVT.

This chain uses TRBV7-3 with TRBJ2-1, with TRBD2 matching over 12 bases. Per germline, CDR1 SGHTA and CDR2 FQGTGA. The CDR3 runs to 15 residues. Losses at the gene ends were 6 bases for V and 6 bases for J; bases not matched to a gene: 6. CDR3 amino acids: CASSPSSGGANEQFF. CDR3 in DNA: TGTGCCAGCAGTCCTTCTAGCGGGGGGGCCAATGAGCAGTTCTTC.

V usage is TRBV15 and J usage is TRBJ2-7; D remains ambiguous. V was cut by 0 bases and J by 1 base, with 4 bases left in between. There are 13 residues in the CDR3. Looked up from germline, CDR1 is LNHNV and CDR2 is YYDKDF (reference sequence). Here the CDR3 reads CATSRDRSYEQYF. The CDR3 nucleotides are TGTGCCACCAGCAGAGACCGGTCCTACGAGCAGTACTTC.

This clone has only a few counts. This chain connects TRBV27 to TRBJ2-2, with TRBD2 matching over 7 bases. Germline CDR1 is MNHEY and CDR2 is SMNVEV (reference sequence). The CDR3 consists of 14 residues. The V gene end was trimmed by 2 bases and the J gene end by 7 bases; junction bases not matched to a gene: 4. CDR3 loop: CASSLAGVRGELFF. CDR3 sequence (DNA): TGTGCCAGCAGTTTAGCGGGGGTACGCGGGGAGCTGTTTTTT.

The chain recombines TRBV18 with TRBJ1-2, with a weak D call TRBD1 (6 bases). CDR1 is KGHSH and CDR2 is LQKENI in the germline V gene. V was pared by 2 bases and J by 3 bases, with 7 bases between. The CDR3 consists of 13 residues. CDR3 sequence reads: CASSPNRDYGYTF. The CDR3 coding sequence is TGTGCCAGCTCACCAAACAGGGACTATGGCTACACCTTC.

The V call is TRBV6-5, the J call TRBJ2-3; 10 nucleotides agree with TRBD2. Germline-derived CDR1 and CDR2 are MNHEY and SVGAGI. CDR3 length: 15 amino acids. Trimming removed 6 bases from V and 4 bases from J; junction bases left unmatched: 7. The CDR3: CASRPLAGGSDTQYF. The CDR3 nucleotides read TGTGCCAGCAGACCTTTAGCGGGGGGTTCAGATACGCAGTATTTT.

This chain connects TRBV2 to TRBJ1-2, with TRBD1 identical over 7 bases. The CDR3 sequence is 13 residues long. With 10 bases clipped from V and 4 bases from J, the junction kept 9 bases outside the gene matches. Germline V gives CDR1 SNHLY, CDR2 FYNNEI. The CDR3 coding sequence is TGTGCCAACAGGGCGGACAGGATCTATGGCTACACCTTC. Amino acid sequence: CANRADRIYGYTF.

This clone appeared a single time. The chain carries TRBV7-9 and TRBJ2-1; the match to TRBD1 covers 11 bases. CDR1 is SEHNR, CDR2 FQNEAQ, per germline (reference sequence). The CDR3 covers 15 residues. Trimming cost V 5 bases and J 12 bases; bases outside gene matches: 12. CDR3 coding DNA: TGTGCCAGCAGCACGGCCGGGACAGGGGGGCCTGGGCAGTTCTTC. The encoded protein is CASSTAGTGGPGQFF.

V usage is TRBV18 and J usage is TRBJ2-6; possible D gene TRBD1, 6 bases. V was cut by 4 bases and J by 0 bases, with 13 bases left in between. CDR1 and CDR2 (germline): KGHSH, LQKENI. The CDR3 is 17 amino acids. The DNA for the CDR3 is TGTGCCAGCTCACTACAGGGCGATCCCTCTGGGGCCAACGTCCTGACTTTC. This translates into CASSLQGDPSGANVLTF.

This clone was seen only once. The same CDR3 is also encoded by other DNA sequences in this sample. The genes are TRBV5-1 and TRBJ2-1; possible D gene TRBD1, 5 bases. This CDR3 is built from 14 residues. The germline gives CDR1 SGHRS, CDR2 YFSETQ. Trimming cost V 0 bases and J 7 bases, with 11 bases left between them. This chain's CDR3 is CASSLGGLGNEQFF. As DNA, the CDR3 is TGCGCCAGCAGCTTGGGGGGCTTGGGGAATGAGCAGTTCTTC.

This chain uses TRBV7-3 with TRBJ2-3; 10 bases map to TRBD2. Germline V gives CDR1 SGHTA, CDR2 FQGTGA. After removal of 6 bases from V and 0 bases from J, the junction contained 6 bases not matched to a gene. CDR3 length equals 16 residues. The CDR3 nucleotides are TGTGCCAGCAGACTAGCGGGAAAAATTAGCACAGATACGCAGTATTTT. Its translation is CASRLAGKISTDTQYF.

The genes are TRBV15 and TRBJ2-5, with 11 bases matching TRBD1. V was pared by 1 base and J by 4 bases, with 5 bases of the junction left unmatched. The germline V gene encodes CDR1 LNHNV and CDR2 YYDKDF (reference sequence). The length of the CDR3 is 16 residues. In nucleotides, the CDR3 is TGTGCCACCAGCAGAGGGGGACAGGGGGGACGAGAGACCCAGTACTTC. It is translated as CATSRGGQGGRETQYF. The full variable domain, in which reference TRBV15 and TRBJ2-5 provide the parts outside the CDR3, is DAMVIQNPRYQVTQFGKPVTLSCSQTLNHNVMYWYQQKSSQAPKLLFHYYDKDFNNEADTPDNFQSRRPNTSFCFLDIRSPGLGDTAMYLCATSRGGQGGRETQYFGPGTRLLVL.

The chain joins TRBV6-1 to TRBJ2-7, with TRBD1 identical over 10 bases. The CDR3 covers 15 residues. Trimming at V came to 5 bases and at J to 6 bases, leaving 10 bases not matched to a gene. Germline V CDR1 and CDR2: MNHNS, SASEGT. CDR3 region: CASSPPGQGSREQYF. CDR3 DNA sequence: TGTGCCAGCAGTCCTCCGGGACAGGGGTCGCGCGAGCAGTACTTC.

The CDR3 coding sequence is TGTGCCAGCAGCCCGACGGCAGGGCTCGAAGCTTTCTTT. Its protein product is CASSPTAGLEAFF. The J gene is TRBJ1-1, the V gene TRBV7-9, with D possibly being TRBD1 (5 bases). V shed 5 bases and J shed 8 bases, with 15 bases lying between them. Germline V gene sequence: CDR1 SEHNR, CDR2 FQNEAQ (reference sequence). The CDR3 covers 13 residues.

The chain recombines TRBV27 with TRBJ2-2; 7 bases are shared with TRBD1. Germline-derived CDR1 and CDR2 are MNHEY and SMNVEV (reference sequence). With V trimmed by 5 bases and J by 2 bases, 5 bases remained unmatched. The length of the CDR3 is 15 residues. DNA of the CDR3: TGTGCCAGCAGTCCACAGGGGACAAACACCGGGGAGCTGTTTTTT. It yields the protein CASSPQGTNTGELFF.